This TCR beta chain is drawn from a study of blood T cell repertoires in COVID-19. Clones were read by immunoSEQ multiplex PCR, and TCRdb kept only the in-frame ones, dropping some. The table includes over 100,000 clones, about nine tenths detected once. Sequenced sample: peripheral blood. This receptor was obtained from a human donor in a cohort sampled during active COVID-19.

The CDR3 sequence is CASSATGGADTQYF. For the CDR3, the DNA is TGTGCCAGTAGTGCCACAGGGGGGGCAGATACGCAGTATTTT. This chain uses TRBV19 with TRBJ2-3; D is possibly TRBD1 (8 bases). V lost 5 bases to trimming and J lost 4 bases, with 13 bases between them. This CDR3 has 14 amino acids. Germline loops: CDR1 LNHDA, CDR2 SQIVND (reference sequence).